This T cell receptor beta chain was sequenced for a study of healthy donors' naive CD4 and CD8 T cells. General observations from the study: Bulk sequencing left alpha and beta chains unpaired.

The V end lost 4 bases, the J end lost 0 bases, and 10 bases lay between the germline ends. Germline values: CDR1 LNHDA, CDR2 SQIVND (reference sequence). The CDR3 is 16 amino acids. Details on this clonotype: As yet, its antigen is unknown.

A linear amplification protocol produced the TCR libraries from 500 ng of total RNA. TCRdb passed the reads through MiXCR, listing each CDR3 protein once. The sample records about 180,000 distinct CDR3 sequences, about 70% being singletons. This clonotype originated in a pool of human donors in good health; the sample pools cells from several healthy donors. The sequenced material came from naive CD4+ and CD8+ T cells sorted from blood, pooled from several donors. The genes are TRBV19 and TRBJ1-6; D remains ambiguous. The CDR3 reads CASSKQKSSYNSPLHF. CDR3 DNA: TGTGCCAGTAGTAAACAGAAGAGCTCCTATAATTCACCCCTCCACTTT.